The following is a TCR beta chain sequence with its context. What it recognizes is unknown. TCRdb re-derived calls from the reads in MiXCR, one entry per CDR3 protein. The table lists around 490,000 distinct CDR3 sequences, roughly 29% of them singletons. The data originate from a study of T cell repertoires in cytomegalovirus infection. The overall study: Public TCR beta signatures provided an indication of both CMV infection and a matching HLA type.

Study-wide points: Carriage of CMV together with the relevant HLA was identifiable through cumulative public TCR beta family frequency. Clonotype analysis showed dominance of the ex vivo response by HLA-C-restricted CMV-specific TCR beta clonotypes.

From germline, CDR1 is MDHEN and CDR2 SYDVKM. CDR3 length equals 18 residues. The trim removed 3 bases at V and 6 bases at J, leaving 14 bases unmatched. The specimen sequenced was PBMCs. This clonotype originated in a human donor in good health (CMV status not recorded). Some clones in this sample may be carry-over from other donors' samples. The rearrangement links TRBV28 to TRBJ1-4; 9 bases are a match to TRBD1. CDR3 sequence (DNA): TGTGCCAGCAGTTTGTTGGGACAGGGCGTAGGGTGGTATGAAAAACTGTTTTTT. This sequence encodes CASSLLGQGVGWYEKLFF.